This TCR beta chain is from a study of identifying expanded T cells in peripheral blood. Trimming took 4 bases from V and 8 from J, leaving 11 bases between them. Germline CDR1 SNHLY, CDR2 FYNNEI. The CDR3 covers 12 residues. Generated by immunoSEQ multiplex PCR, the TCRdb table keeps only in-frame clones and is missing some. The sample has about 85,000 clones; more than 75% are singletons. The chain recombines TRBV2 with TRBJ1-2, with TRBD1 as a possible D gene (5 bases). The source material was blood. This receptor was identified in a person aged 18 to 75 in good health. The CDR3 DNA sequence: TGTGCCAGCAGTGGGTCAGGGTTAGGCTACACCTTC. This codes for CASSGSGLGYTF.